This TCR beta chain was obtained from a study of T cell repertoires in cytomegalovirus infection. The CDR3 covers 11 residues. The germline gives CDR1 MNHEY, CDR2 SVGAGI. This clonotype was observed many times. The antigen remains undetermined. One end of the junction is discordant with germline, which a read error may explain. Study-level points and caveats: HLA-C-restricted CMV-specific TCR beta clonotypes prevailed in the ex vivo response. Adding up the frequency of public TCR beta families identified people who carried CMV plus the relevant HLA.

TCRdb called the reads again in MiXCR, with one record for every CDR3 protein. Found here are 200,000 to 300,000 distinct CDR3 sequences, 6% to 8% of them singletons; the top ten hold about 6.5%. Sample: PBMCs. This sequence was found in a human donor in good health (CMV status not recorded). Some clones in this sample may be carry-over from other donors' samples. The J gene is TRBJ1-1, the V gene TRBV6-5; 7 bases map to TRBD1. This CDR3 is CASSRQGEAFF. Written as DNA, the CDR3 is TGCGCCAGCAGCCGACAGGGAGAAGCTTTCTTT.